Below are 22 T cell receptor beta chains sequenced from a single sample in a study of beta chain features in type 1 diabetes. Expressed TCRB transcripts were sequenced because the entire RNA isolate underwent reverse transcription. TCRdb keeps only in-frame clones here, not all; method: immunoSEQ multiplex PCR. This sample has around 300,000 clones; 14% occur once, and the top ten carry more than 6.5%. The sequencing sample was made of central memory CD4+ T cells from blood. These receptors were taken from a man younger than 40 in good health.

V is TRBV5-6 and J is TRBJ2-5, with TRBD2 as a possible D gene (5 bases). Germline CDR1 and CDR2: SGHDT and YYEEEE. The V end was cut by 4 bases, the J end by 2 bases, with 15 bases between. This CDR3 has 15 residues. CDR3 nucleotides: TGTGCCAGCAGCCAGGACTCTGGGTTTCAAGAGACCCAGTACTTC. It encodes CASSQDSGFQETQYF.

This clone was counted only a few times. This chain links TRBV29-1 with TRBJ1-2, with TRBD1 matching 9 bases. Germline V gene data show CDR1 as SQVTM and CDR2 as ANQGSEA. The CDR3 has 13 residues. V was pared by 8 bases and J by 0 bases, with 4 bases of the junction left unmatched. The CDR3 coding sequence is TGCAGCACCGGGACAGGGCCTAACTATGGCTACACCTTC. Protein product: CSTGTGPNYGYTF.

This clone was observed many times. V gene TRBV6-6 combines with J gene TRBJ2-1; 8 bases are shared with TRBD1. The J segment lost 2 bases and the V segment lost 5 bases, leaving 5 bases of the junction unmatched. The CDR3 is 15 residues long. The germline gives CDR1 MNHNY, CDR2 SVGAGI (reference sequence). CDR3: CASSPTGAPYNEQFF. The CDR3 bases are TGTGCCAGCAGTCCGACAGGGGCCCCCTACAATGAGCAGTTCTTC.

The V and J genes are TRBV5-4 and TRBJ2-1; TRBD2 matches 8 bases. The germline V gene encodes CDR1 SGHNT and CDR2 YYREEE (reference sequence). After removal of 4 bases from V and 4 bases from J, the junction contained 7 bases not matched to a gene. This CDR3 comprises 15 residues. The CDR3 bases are TGTGCCAGCAGCAGTGGGATAGCGGGGTACAATGAGCAGTTCTTC. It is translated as CASSSGIAGYNEQFF. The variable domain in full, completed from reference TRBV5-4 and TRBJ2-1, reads ETGVTQSPTHLIKTRGQQVTLRCSSQSGHNTVSWYQQALGQGPQFIFQYYREEENGRGNFPPRFSGLQFPNYSSELNVNALELDDSALYLCASSSGIAGYNEQFFGPGTRLTVL.

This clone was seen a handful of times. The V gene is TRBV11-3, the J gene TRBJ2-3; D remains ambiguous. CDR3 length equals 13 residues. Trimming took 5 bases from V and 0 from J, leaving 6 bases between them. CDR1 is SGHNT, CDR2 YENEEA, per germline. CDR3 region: CASSQTSTDTQYF. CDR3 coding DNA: TGTGCCAGCAGCCAGACCAGCACAGATACGCAGTATTTT.

CDR3 amino acids: CASSLSTSNYGYTF. The CDR3, as DNA: TGTGCCAGCAGCTTATCGACATCGAACTATGGCTACACCTTC. The genes are TRBV7-2 and TRBJ1-2; no clear D gene. V lost 2 bases and J 2 bases, leaving 9 bases between the germline ends. From germline, CDR1 is SGHTA and CDR2 FQGNSA. CDR3 size: 14 residues.

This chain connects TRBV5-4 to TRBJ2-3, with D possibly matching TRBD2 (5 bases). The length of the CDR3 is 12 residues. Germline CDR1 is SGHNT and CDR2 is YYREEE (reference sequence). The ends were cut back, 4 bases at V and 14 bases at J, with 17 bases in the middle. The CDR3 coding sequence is TGTGCCAGCAGCGGGAGCGGACCGCATCGGTATTTT. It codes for CASSGSGPHRYF.

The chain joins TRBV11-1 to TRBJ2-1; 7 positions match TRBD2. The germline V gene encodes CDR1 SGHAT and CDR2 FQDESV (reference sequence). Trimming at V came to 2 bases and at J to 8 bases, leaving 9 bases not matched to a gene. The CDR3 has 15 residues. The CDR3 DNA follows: TGTGCCAGCAGCTTACTCGGACTAGATAGTGATGAGCAGTTCTTC. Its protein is CASSLLGLDSDEQFF.

The CDR3 sequence: CASRNTGTSINNEQFF. The CDR3 DNA follows: TGTGCCAGCAGGAATACCGGGACTAGCATTAACAATGAGCAGTTCTTC. The chain couples TRBV5-6 to TRBJ2-1; 9 bases fit TRBD2. CDR3 length: 16 amino acids. Per germline, CDR1 SGHDT and CDR2 YYEEEE. V lost 5 bases, J lost 5 bases, and 11 bases stayed unmatched. Combining the CDR3 with reference TRBV5-6 and TRBJ2-1 gives the whole variable domain DAGVTQSPTHLIKTRGQQVTLRCSPKSGHDTVSWYQQALGQGPQFIFQYYEEEERQRGNFPDRFSGHQFPNYSSELNVNALLLGDSALYLCASRNTGTSINNEQFFGPGTRLTVL.

For the CDR3, the DNA is TGTGCCAGTAGTAGCGGGACTAGCTCCCTAGGTGGTGAGCAGTTCTTC. Translated: CASSSGTSSLGGEQFF. The chain joins TRBV19 to TRBJ2-1; 9 nucleotides align to TRBD2. V dropped 4 bases and J dropped 9; count of bases not matched to a gene: 13. Germline CDR1 and CDR2: LNHDA and SQIVND (reference sequence). This CDR3 is 16 amino acids long.

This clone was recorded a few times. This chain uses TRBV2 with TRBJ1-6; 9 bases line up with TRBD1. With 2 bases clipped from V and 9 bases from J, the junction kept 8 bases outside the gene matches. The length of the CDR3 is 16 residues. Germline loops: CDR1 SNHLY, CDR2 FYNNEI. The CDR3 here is CASSEIKQGAGSPLHF. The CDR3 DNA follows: TGTGCCAGCAGTGAAATTAAACAGGGGGCAGGTTCACCCCTCCACTTT.

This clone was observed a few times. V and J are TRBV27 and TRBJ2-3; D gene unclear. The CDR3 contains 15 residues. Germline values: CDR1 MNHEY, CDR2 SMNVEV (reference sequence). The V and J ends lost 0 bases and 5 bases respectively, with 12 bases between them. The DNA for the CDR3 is TGTGCCAGCAGTTTATCTATAGGGTTGGGAGATACGCAGTATTTT. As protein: CASSLSIGLGDTQYF.

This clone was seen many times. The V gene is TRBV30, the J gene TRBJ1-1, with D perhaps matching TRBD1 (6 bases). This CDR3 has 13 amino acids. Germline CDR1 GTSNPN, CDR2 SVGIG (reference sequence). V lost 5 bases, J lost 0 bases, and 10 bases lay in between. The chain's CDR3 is CAWRDTMNTEAFF. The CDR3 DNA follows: TGTGCCTGGCGGGACACAATGAACACTGAAGCTTTCTTT.

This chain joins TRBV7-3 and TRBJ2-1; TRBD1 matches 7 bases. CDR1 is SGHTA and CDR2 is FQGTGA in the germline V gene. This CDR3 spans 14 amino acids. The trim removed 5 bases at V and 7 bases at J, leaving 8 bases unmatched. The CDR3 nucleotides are TGTGCCAGCAGCCTAGACAGGGTTAGAAATGAGCAGTTCTTC. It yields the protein CASSLDRVRNEQFF.

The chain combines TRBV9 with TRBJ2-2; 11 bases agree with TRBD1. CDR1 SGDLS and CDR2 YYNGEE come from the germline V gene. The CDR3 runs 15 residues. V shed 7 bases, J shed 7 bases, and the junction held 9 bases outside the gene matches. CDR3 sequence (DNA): TGTGCCAGCTCCTCGGGACAGGGGGGAGGCGGGGAGCTGTTTTTT. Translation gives CASSSGQGGGGELFF.

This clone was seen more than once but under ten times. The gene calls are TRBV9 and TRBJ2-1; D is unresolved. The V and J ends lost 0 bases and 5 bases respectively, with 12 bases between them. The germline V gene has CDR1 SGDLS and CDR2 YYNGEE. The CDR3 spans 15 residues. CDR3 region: CASSVGAVQNNEQFF. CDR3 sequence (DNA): TGTGCCAGCAGCGTAGGGGCTGTGCAGAACAATGAGCAGTTCTTC.

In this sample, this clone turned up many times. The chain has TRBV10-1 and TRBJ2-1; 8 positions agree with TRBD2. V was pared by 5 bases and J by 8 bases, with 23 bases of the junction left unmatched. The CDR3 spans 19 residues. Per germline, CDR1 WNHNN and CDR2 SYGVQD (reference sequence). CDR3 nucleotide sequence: TGCGCCAGCAGTTCTAGAGGGGAGACTAGCGAGATACGCTGGGATGAGCAGTTCTTC. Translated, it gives CASSSRGETSEIRWDEQFF.

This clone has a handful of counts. The CDR3 protein is CASSEVGDTQYF. The CDR3 DNA follows: TGTGCCAGCAGTGAAGTCGGGGATACGCAGTATTTT. V usage is TRBV9 and J usage is TRBJ2-3; D gene unclear. This CDR3 is 12 amino acids long. V lost 5 bases, J lost 6 bases, and 10 bases lay in between. Germline V gene sequence: CDR1 SGDLS, CDR2 YYNGEE.

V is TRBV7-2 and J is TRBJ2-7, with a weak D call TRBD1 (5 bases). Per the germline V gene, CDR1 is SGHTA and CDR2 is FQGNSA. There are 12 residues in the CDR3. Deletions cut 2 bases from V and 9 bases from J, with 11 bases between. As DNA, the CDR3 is TGTGCCAGCAGCTTACAGGGCGGCGGGCAGTACTTC. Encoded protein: CASSLQGGGQYF. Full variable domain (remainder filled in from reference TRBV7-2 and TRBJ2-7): GAGVSQSPSNKVTEKGKDVELRCDPISGHTALYWYRQSLGQGLEFLIYFQGNSAPDKSGLPSDRFSAERTGGSVSTLTIQRTQQEDSAVYLCASSLQGGGQYFGPGTRLTVT.

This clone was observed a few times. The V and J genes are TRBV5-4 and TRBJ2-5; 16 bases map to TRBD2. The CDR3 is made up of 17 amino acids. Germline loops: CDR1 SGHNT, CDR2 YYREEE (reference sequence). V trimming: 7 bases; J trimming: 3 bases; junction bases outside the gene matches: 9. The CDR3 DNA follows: TGTGCCAGCGGCCCCGGGACTAGCGGGAGGGCTAAAGAGACCCAGTACTTC. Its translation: CASGPGTSGRAKETQYF. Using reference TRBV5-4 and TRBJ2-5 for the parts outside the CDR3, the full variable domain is ETGVTQSPTHLIKTRGQQVTLRCSSQSGHNTVSWYQQALGQGPQFIFQYYREEENGRGNFPPRFSGLQFPNYSSELNVNALELDDSALYLCASGPGTSGRAKETQYFGPGTRLLVL.

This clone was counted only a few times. CDR3 sequence (DNA): TGTGCCAGCAGTGAGGGACAGGGAGGAAAACTGTTTTTT. This sequence encodes CASSEGQGGKLFF. V gene TRBV25-1 combines with J gene TRBJ1-4; 9 bases are shared with TRBD1. Germline CDR1 is MGHDK and CDR2 is SYGVNS. The CDR3 extends over 13 amino acids. V gave up 3 bases and J gave up 10 bases; unmatched junction bases: 3.

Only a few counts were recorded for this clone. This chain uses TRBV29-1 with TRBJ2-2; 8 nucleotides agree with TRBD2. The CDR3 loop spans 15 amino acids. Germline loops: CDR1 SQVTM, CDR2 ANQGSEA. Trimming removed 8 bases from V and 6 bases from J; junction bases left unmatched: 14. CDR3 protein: CSILSGGGGAGELFF. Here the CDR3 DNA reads TGCAGCATCCTCAGCGGGGGAGGGGGGGCCGGGGAGCTGTTTTTT.